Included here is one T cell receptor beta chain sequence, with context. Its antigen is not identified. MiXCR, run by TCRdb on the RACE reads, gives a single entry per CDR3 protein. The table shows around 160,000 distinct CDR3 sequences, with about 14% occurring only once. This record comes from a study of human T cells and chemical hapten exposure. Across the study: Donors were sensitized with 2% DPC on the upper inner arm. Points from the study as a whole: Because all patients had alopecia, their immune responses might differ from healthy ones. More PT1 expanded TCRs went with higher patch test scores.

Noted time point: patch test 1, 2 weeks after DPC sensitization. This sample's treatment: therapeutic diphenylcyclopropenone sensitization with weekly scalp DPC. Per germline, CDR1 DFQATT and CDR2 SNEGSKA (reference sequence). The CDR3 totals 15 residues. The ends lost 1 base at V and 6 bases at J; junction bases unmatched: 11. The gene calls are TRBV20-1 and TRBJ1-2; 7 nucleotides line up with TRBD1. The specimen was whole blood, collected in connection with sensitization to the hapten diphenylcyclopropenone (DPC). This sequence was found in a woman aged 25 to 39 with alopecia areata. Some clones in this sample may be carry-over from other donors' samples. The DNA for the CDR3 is TGCAGTGCTAGAGTCTCTGGGACAGAGCAAAATGGCTACACCTTC. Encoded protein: CSARVSGTEQNGYTF.